This entry describes one TCR beta chain. Its antigen is unidentified. This specimen belongs to a study of cytomegalovirus exposure and HLA in healthy donors. A multiplex PCR was run with 60 Vbeta primers and 13 Jbeta primers. This table comes from immunoSEQ multiplex PCR, and its TCRdb copy is limited to in-frame clones, with some not included. The table has some 180,000 clones, 75% to 85% seen once; the top ten hold approximately 1.4%. Those who donated were healthy bone marrow donors. Study outcomes and limitations: Cytomegalovirus-associated status was assigned to 164 TCR beta chains. V- and J-gene trimming of TCR beta was linked (in a later analysis) to a missense DCLRE1C variant.

Sequencing was performed on PBMCs. This receptor was identified in a man between 18 and 29 years old in good health and CMV-seronegative.

CDR3: CASSLGQGTDTQYF. Here the CDR3 DNA reads TGTGCCAGTAGTCTGGGACAGGGCACAGATACGCAGTATTTT. The V gene is TRBV19, the J gene TRBJ2-3, with 8 nucleotides matching TRBD1. Trimming at V came to 5 bases and at J to 1 base, leaving 2 bases not matched to a gene. CDR1 LNHDA and CDR2 SQIVND come from the germline V gene (reference sequence). The CDR3 runs to 14 residues.